The entry that follows covers one T cell receptor (beta chain) sequence. The antigen is unknown. The data originate from a study of cytomegalovirus exposure and HLA in healthy donors. General study points: Apart from CMV serostatus, no immune exposure information was available. Most of the TCR beta V segments (in an earlier analysis) were productive either about 87% or about 30% of the time.

Primers for the PCR totalled 60 Vbeta and 13 Jbeta. This table comes from immunoSEQ multiplex PCR, and its TCRdb copy is limited to in-frame clones, with some not included. The data hold about 150,000 clones, with 75% to 90% observed a single time. The CDR3 sequence is 15 residues long. The V gene end was trimmed by 4 bases and the J gene end by 5 bases; junction bases not matched to a gene: 10. CDR1 is SGHRS and CDR2 is YFSETQ in the germline V gene. The V and J genes are TRBV5-1 and TRBJ2-3; TRBD2 agrees at 7 bases. Sequencing input: PBMCs. This sequence was found in a male donor in good health and CMV-seronegative. The CDR3, as DNA: TGCGCCAGCAGCCGGGGGAGGGATTCCGGAGATACGCAGTATTTT. This sequence encodes CASSRGRDSGDTQYF.